A single sample gave rise to the 11 T cell receptor beta chains below, sequenced in a study of shared clonotypes between healthy human individuals. Here immunoSEQ multiplex PCR was the method, and the copy in TCRdb shows in-frame clones only, minus some. The data contain millions of clones, about 95% of them singletons. Terminally differentiated effector memory CD45RA+ cells were excluded from the naive CD8 cells, which were CD45RO-negative and positively selected for CCR7. Input material: naive CD8+ T cells sorted from blood. These receptors originate from a man younger than 30 in good health.

The genes are TRBV2 and TRBJ2-7, with TRBD2 identical over 8 bases. The CDR3 covers 14 residues. Germline V gives CDR1 SNHLY, CDR2 FYNNEI. J gave up 7 bases and V 6 bases, and 11 bases lay outside the gene matches. Here the CDR3 reads CASSQGLALGEQYF. The CDR3 DNA sequence: TGTGCCAGCAGCCAAGGACTAGCCCTAGGGGAGCAGTACTTC.

The chain carries TRBV14 and TRBJ2-7; D is unresolved. Trimming shortened V by 0 bases and J by 8 bases, and 11 bases separated the two germline ends. Germline CDR1 is SGHDN and CDR2 is FVKESK. CDR3 length: 13 residues. The CDR3 loop reads CASSQDQLFKQYF. The CDR3 coding sequence is TGTGCCAGCAGCCAAGATCAACTTTTCAAGCAGTACTTC.

In this sample, this clone turned up once. This sequence joins TRBV25-1 and TRBJ1-4; D is ambiguous. Trimming pared 2 bases from V and 4 bases from J, leaving 14 bases between. This CDR3 has 16 amino acids. Germline V gene lookup returns CDR1 MGHDK and CDR2 SYGVNS. The CDR3 DNA reads TGTGCCAGCAGTGAAGAATGGAGGGCCTATAATGAAAAACTGTTTTTT. It yields the protein CASSEEWRAYNEKLFF.

The DNA for the CDR3 is TGTGCCAGCAGGTCTAGCGGAAAATACGAGCAGTACTTC. Its protein is CASRSSGKYEQYF. This chain joins TRBV14 and TRBJ2-7; TRBD2 matches 7 bases. The germline V gene encodes CDR1 SGHDN and CDR2 FVKESK. J lost 4 bases, V lost 6 bases, and 6 bases had no gene match. This CDR3 comprises 13 residues. The complete variable domain, with remaining parts taken from reference TRBV14 and TRBJ2-7, reads EAGVTQFPSHSVIEKGQTVTLRCDPISGHDNLYWYRRVMGKEIKFLLHFVKESKQDESGMPNNRFLAERTGGTYSTLKVQPAELEDSGVYFCASRSSGKYEQYFGPGTRLTVT.

The chain has TRBV13 and TRBJ2-7; TRBD2 matches 8 bases. The junction had 1 base not matched to a gene; V was cut back by 3 bases and J by 3 bases. The length of the CDR3 is 13 residues. CDR1 is PRHDT, CDR2 FYEKMQ, per germline (reference sequence). In nucleotides, the CDR3 is TGTGCCAGCAGCTTTAGCGGGGTCTACGAGCAGTACTTC. Translated, it gives CASSFSGVYEQYF.

This chain uses TRBV5-6 with TRBJ2-7; D may be TRBD1 (6 bases). Germline loops: CDR1 SGHDT, CDR2 YYEEEE. CDR3 size: 12 residues. The V gene lost 4 bases and the J gene lost 6 bases, with 11 bases spanning the gap. CDR3 bases: TGTGCCAGCAGCCTGTCGACAGGCGAGCAGTACTTC. It specifies CASSLSTGEQYF.

This chain connects TRBV5-8 to TRBJ2-1; D unclear. Trimming stripped 0 bases from V and 9 bases from J, with 10 bases between. The CDR3 runs to 13 residues. Germline loops: CDR1 SGHTS, CDR2 YDEGEE. This CDR3 reads CASSLVVWTEQFF. DNA for the CDR3: TGTGCCAGCAGCTTGGTGGTGTGGACTGAGCAGTTCTTC.

J is TRBJ2-3 and V is TRBV5-5; no clear D gene. The V end lost 3 bases, the J end lost 4 bases, and 9 bases lay between the germline ends. The CDR3 is made up of 13 amino acids. The germline V gene encodes CDR1 SGHKS and CDR2 YYEKEE (reference sequence). CDR3 in DNA: TGTGCCAGCAGCTCTCAGACCCCAGATACGCAGTATTTT. Amino acids: CASSSQTPDTQYF.

The V and J genes are TRBV9 and TRBJ2-7; D remains unclear. Germline V CDR1 and CDR2: SGDLS, YYNGEE. Trimming removed 0 bases at V and 3 bases at J, with 13 bases between. This CDR3 is built from 15 residues. The CDR3 nucleotides read TGTGCCAGCAGCGTAGAACCGAACATTCTCTACGAGCAGTACTTC. The encoded protein is CASSVEPNILYEQYF. The full variable domain, its missing parts supplied by reference TRBV9 and TRBJ2-7, is DSGVTQTPKHLITATGQRVTLRCSPRSGDLSVYWYQQSLDQGLQFLIQYYNGEERAKGNILERFSAQQFPDLHSELNLSSLELGDSALYFCASSVEPNILYEQYFGPGTRLTVT.

Concerning this clone: The same CDR3 can be traced to other DNA sequences in this sample. V is TRBV27 and J is TRBJ1-1, with D unresolved. From germline, CDR1 is MNHEY and CDR2 SMNVEV (reference sequence). This CDR3 has 15 amino acids. The V end was cut by 2 bases, the J end by 0 bases, with 10 bases between. The DNA for the CDR3 is TGTGCCAGCAGTTTAAGTGGCCGGATGAACACTGAAGCTTTCTTT. Encoded protein: CASSLSGRMNTEAFF.

J is TRBJ1-1 and V is TRBV27; maybe TRBD1 (5 bases). V was trimmed by 0 bases and J by 4 bases, leaving 9 bases between them. The CDR3 totals 14 residues. Germline-derived CDR1 and CDR2 are MNHEY and SMNVEV (reference sequence). Here the CDR3 DNA reads TGTGCCAGCAGTTTATCCGCAGGGACCACTGAAGCTTTCTTT. It codes for CASSLSAGTTEAFF.